This TCR beta chain was documented in a study of cytomegalovirus exposure and HLA in healthy donors. The PCR had 60 Vbeta and 13 Jbeta primers. This table comes from immunoSEQ multiplex PCR, and its TCRdb copy is limited to in-frame clones, with some not included. The sample carries about 120,000 clones, 60% to 85% recorded once. This CDR3 region has 15 residues. Germline values: CDR1 SGHNT, CDR2 YYREEE (reference sequence). Trimming shortened V by 4 bases and J by 5 bases, and 15 bases separated the two germline ends. What was sequenced was PBMCs. The TCR comes from a female donor in good health and CMV-seronegative. The gene calls are TRBV5-4 and TRBJ2-2; D possibly corresponds to TRBD1 (5 bases). The CDR3 region is CASSTRGPGTGELFF. CDR3 nucleotides: TGTGCCAGCAGCACCCGAGGCCCAGGGACCGGGGAGCTGTTTTTT. Full variable domain (remainder filled in from reference TRBV5-4 and TRBJ2-2): ETGVTQSPTHLIKTRGQQVTLRCSSQSGHNTVSWYQQALGQGPQFIFQYYREEENGRGNFPPRFSGLQFPNYSSELNVNALELDDSALYLCASSTRGPGTGELFFGEGSRLTVL.